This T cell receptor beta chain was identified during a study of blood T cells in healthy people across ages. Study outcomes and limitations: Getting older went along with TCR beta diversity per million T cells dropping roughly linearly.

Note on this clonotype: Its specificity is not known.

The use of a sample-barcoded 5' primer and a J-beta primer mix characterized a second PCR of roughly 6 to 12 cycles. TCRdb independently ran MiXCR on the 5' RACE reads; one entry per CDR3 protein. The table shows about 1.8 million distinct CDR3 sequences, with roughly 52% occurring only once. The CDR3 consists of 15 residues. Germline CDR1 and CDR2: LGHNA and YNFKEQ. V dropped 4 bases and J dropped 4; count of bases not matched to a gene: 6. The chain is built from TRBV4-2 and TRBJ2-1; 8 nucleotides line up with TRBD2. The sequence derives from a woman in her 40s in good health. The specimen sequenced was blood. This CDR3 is CASSLGRGEYNEQFF. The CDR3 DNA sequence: TGTGCCAGCAGCCTGGGGCGGGGGGAATACAATGAGCAGTTCTTC.